The present TCR beta chain was sequenced within a study of breast tumors, draining lymph nodes, adjacent tissues. General study points: Compared with basal-like, luminal-like tumors shared significantly more repertoire with nontumor tissue. Findings are consistent with lymph node origin and intratumoral expansion of most tumor T cells. Tumor TCR diversity was below lymph nodes but above nontumor tissue.

Axillary draining lymph nodes of breast cancer patients supplied the node samples. TCRdb re-derived calls from the multiplex PCR reads in MiXCR, one entry per CDR3 protein. This table holds some 130,000 distinct CDR3 sequences, about 20% found once. V was pared by 5 bases and J by 5 bases, with 14 bases between. The V gene's germline CDR1 is SGHTS and CDR2 YDEGEE. CDR3 length equals 14 residues. Notes on this clonotype: Its antigen is still unknown. This may be a read error, as it is one base from a much larger clone.

The receptor comes from a female donor with breast cancer. Some clones in this sample may be carry-over from other donors' samples. Sequenced sample: axillary lymph node tissue. This chain links TRBV5-8 with TRBJ2-1, with D perhaps matching TRBD2 (5 bases). The CDR3 here is CASSSRTGDNEQFF. CDR3 sequence (DNA): TGTGCCAGCAGTTCTCGGACTGGAGACAATGAGCAGTTCTTC.